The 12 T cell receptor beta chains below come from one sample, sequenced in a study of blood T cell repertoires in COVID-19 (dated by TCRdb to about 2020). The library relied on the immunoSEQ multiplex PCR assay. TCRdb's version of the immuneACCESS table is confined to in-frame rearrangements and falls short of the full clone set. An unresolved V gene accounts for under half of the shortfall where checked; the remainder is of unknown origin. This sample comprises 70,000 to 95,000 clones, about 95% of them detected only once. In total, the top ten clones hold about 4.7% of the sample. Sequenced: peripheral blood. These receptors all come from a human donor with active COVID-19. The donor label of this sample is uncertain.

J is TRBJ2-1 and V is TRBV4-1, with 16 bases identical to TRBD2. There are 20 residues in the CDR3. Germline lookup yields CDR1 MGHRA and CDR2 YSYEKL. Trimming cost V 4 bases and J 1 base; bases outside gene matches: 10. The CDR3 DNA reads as TGCGCCAGCAGCCTTTTTGGGACTAGCGGGAGGGCCTTATCCTACAATGAGCAGTTCTTC. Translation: CASSLFGTSGRALSYNEQFF.

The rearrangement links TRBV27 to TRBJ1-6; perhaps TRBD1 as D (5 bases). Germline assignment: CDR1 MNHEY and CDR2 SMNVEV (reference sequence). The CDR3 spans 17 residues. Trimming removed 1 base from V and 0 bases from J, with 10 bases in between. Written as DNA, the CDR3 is TGTGCCAGCAGTTTATTGGGGGGGGGCTCCTATAATTCACCCCTCCACTTT. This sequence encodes CASSLLGGGSYNSPLHF.

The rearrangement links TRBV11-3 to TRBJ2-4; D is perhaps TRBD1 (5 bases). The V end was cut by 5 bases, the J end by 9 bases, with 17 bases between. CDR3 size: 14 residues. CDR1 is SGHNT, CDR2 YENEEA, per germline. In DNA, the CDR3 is TGTGCCAGCAGCCCCGAAGGGGCTTCGACCATTCAGTACTTC. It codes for CASSPEGASTIQYF.

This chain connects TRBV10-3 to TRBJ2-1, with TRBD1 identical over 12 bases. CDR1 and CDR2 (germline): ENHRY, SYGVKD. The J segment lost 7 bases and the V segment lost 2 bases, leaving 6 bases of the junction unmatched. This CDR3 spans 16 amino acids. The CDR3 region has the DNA TGTGCCATCAGTGAGCCGGGACAGGGGGCGCGAAATGAGCAGTTCTTC. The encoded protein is CAISEPGQGARNEQFF.

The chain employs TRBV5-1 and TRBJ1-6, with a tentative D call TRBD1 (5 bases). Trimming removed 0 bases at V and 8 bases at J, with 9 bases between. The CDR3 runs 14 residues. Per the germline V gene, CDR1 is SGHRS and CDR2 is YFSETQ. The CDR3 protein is CASSLVRGDSPLHF. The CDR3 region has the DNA TGCGCCAGCAGCTTGGTCCGGGGGGATTCACCCCTCCACTTT.

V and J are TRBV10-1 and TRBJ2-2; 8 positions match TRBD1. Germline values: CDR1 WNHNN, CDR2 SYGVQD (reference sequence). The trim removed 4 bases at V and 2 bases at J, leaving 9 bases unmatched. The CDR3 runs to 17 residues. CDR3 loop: CASSVGQGIANTGELFF. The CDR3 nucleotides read TGCGCCAGCAGTGTCGGACAGGGAATTGCTAACACCGGGGAGCTGTTTTTT.

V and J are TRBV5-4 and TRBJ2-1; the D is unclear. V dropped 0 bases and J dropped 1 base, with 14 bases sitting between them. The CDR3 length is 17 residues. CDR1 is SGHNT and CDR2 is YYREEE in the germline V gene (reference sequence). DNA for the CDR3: TGTGCCAGCAGCTTGGCGCAGAGGCGACTTTCCTACAATGAGCAGTTCTTC. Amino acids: CASSLAQRRLSYNEQFF.

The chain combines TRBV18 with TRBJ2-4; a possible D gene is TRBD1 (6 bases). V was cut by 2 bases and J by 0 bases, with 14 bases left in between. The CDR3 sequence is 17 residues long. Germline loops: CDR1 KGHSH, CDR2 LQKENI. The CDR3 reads CASSPSNRVLAKNIQYF. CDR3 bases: TGTGCCAGCTCACCAAGTAACAGGGTTCTAGCCAAAAACATTCAGTACTTC.

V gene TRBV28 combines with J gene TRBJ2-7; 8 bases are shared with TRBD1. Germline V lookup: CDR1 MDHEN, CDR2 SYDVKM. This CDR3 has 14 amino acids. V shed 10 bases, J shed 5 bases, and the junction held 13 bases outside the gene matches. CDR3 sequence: CATIKDRAEHEQYF. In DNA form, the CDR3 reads TGTGCCACCATCAAGGACAGGGCTGAACACGAGCAGTACTTC. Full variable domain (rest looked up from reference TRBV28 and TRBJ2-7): DVKVTQSSRYLVKRTGEKVFLECVQDMDHENMFWYRQDPGLGLRLIYFSYDVKMKEKGDIPEGYSVSREKKERFSLILESASTNQTSMYLCATIKDRAEHEQYFGPGTRLTVT.

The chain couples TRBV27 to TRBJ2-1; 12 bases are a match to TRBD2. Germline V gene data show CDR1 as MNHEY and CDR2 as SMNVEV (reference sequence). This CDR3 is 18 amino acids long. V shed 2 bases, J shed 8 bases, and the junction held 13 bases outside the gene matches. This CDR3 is CASSLRPAASGGGYEQFF. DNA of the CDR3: TGTGCCAGCAGTTTACGTCCTGCGGCTAGCGGGGGGGGGTATGAGCAGTTCTTC.

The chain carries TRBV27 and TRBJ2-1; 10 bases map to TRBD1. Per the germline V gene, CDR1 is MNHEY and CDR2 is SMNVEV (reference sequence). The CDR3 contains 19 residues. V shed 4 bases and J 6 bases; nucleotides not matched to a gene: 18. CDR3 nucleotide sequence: TGTGCCAGCAGTTCGAGAGCCGGGACAGGGGAATGGGTCGGCAATGAGCAGTTCTTC. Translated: CASSSRAGTGEWVGNEQFF.

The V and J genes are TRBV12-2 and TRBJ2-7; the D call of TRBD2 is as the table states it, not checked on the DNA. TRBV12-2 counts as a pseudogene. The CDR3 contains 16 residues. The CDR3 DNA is TGTGCAAGTCGCACCCGACTAGCGGGGGTTTACTACGAGCAGTACTTC. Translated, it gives CASRTRLAGVYYEQYF.